A single sample gave rise to the 30 T cell receptor beta chains below, sequenced in a study of molecular identifiers for immune sequencing clone quantification. TCRdb re-called the PCR reads with MiXCR, one entry per CDR3 protein. The table lists around 54,000 distinct CDR3 sequences, roughly a quarter of them singletons, with about 2% in the top ten. The specimen was naive CD8+ T cells from blood, with Jurkat cell RNA spiked in. Subset: FACS-sorted CD8+CD4-CCR7+CD45RA+ naive T cells. These receptors were taken from a human donor in good health. Some libraries in this study had Jurkat cell RNA spiked in.

This clonotype was seen repeatedly, ten times or more. The rearrangement links TRBV5-5 to TRBJ2-7; perhaps TRBD2 as D (6 bases). Per germline, CDR1 SGHKS and CDR2 YYEKEE (reference sequence). The CDR3 spans 14 residues. Deletions cut 0 bases from V and 3 bases from J, with 10 bases between. CDR3 DNA: TGTGCCAGCAGCTTGGGAGCGGGCGGCTACGAGCAGTACTTC. It translates to CASSLGAGGYEQYF.

On this clonotype itself: A much more abundant neighbour one base away suggests this may be a read error. V is TRBV13 and J is TRBJ2-2; perhaps TRBD1 as D (6 bases). CDR1 is PRHDT and CDR2 is FYEKMQ in the germline V gene (reference sequence). This CDR3 region has 15 residues. For the CDR3, the DNA is TGTTCCAGCAGCTGGTCAGAGACAGGAACCGGGGAGCTGTTTTTT. This codes for CSSSWSETGTGELFF.

Comments on this clonotype: This could be a read error, since a much larger clone is one nucleotide away. This chain connects TRBV11-2 to TRBJ2-1; the D gene could be TRBD1 or TRBD2 (5 bases each). Trimming shortened V by 2 bases and J by 3 bases, and 23 bases separated the two germline ends. This CDR3 has 19 amino acids. Germline CDR1 reads SGHAT; CDR2 reads FQNNGV. The DNA for the CDR3 is TGTGCCAGCAGCTTATGGGCTCCCTCTCTAGGGGAGAACTACAATGAGCAGTTCTTC. Translation gives CASSLWAPSLGENYNEQFF.

This clonotype has at least ten counts. The chain uses TRBV27 and TRBJ2-3; D gene unclear. The germline CDR1 and CDR2 sequences are MNHEY and SMNVEV (reference sequence). The CDR3 runs to 13 residues. V lost 6 bases and J 2 bases, leaving 9 bases between the germline ends. The CDR3 region is CASRLLATDTQYF. DNA of the CDR3: TGTGCCAGCAGATTGCTGGCCACAGATACGCAGTATTTT.

As for this clonotype: Germline and junction disagree at one end, which may indicate a read error. The chain employs TRBV5-1 and TRBJ2-1; unclear D gene. Germline CDR1 reads SGHRS; CDR2 reads YFSETQ. The length of the CDR3 is 16 residues. The CDR3 loop is CASSPHNTDYYNERFF. CDR3 sequence (DNA): TGCGCCAGCAGCCCACATAACACAGATTACTACAATGAGCGGTTCTTC.

This clonotype has ten or more counts. J is TRBJ2-7 and V is TRBV27; weak D call: TRBD1 (5 bases). Looked up from germline, CDR1 is MNHEY and CDR2 is SMNVEV (reference sequence). Trimming left V 1 base short and J 3 bases short, with 10 bases between. CDR3 length: 14 residues. The CDR3, as DNA: TGTGCCAGCAGTTTATTCGCGACAGACTACGAGCAGTACTTC. Translation: CASSLFATDYEQYF.

This clonotype was seen only a few times. V and J are TRBV7-9 and TRBJ2-3; D gene ambiguous. The CDR3 loop spans 15 amino acids. V was trimmed by 5 bases and J by 2 bases, leaving 14 bases between them. CDR1 is SEHNR and CDR2 is FQNEAQ in the germline V gene (reference sequence). The CDR3 nucleotides are TGTGCCAGCAGCCCCCATCTGTATTCCACAGATACGCAGTATTTT. It is translated as CASSPHLYSTDTQYF.

In regard to this clonotype: The junction shows a germline mismatch at one end, possibly a read error. The CDR3 loop is CATRDSPLAQAPQSF. Written as DNA, the CDR3 is TGTGCCACCCGGGACTCTCCTTTGGCCCAAGCGCCCCAGTCCTTC. This sequence joins TRBV27 and TRBJ2-5; maybe TRBD2 (6 bases). CDR1 is MNHEY and CDR2 is SMNVEV in the germline V gene (reference sequence). CDR3 length equals 15 residues.

In the case of this clonotype: Given a much more abundant clone one base away, this may be a read error. This rearrangement joins TRBV28 to TRBJ1-2, with a tentative D call TRBD1 (5 bases). The CDR3 is 15 amino acids. Germline CDR1 reads MDHEN; CDR2 reads SYDVKM. Between the trimmed V and J ends, which lost 2 bases and 6 bases, there was a span of 16 bases. The DNA of the CDR3 is TGTGCCAGCAGTTTAACCCTGTCAGGGTTTGATGGCTACACCTTC. Translated, it gives CASSLTLSGFDGYTF.

This clonotype was detected ten times or more. J is TRBJ2-3 and V is TRBV5-8; D not resolved. The CDR3 is 8 residues long. Germline CDR1 is SGHTS and CDR2 is YDEGEE. The V end lost 6 bases, the J end lost 14 bases, and 7 bases lay between the germline ends. The chain's CDR3 is CASTPRYF. The CDR3 DNA reads as TGTGCCAGCACCCCAAGGTATTTT. The full variable domain, completed using reference TRBV5-8 and TRBJ2-3, is EAGVTQSPTHLIKTRGQQATLRCSPISGHTSVYWYQQALGLGLQFLLWYDEGEERNRGNFPPRFSGRQFPNYSSELNVNALELEDSALYLCASTPRYFGPGTRLTVL.

There are many counts of this clonotype. J is TRBJ2-1 and V is TRBV29-1; 13 positions agree with TRBD2. The CDR3 has 14 amino acids. CDR1 and CDR2 from the germline V gene are SQVTM and ANQGSEA. J was trimmed by 2 bases and V by 6 bases; bases with no gene match: 1. For the CDR3, the DNA is TGCAGCGTAGGGACTAGCGGGACCTACAATGAGCAGTTCTTC. Its translation: CSVGTSGTYNEQFF.

As regards this clonotype: A much larger clone lies a single base off, so this may be a read error. The rearrangement joins TRBV4-1 to TRBJ1-1; D not resolved. The CDR3 length is 15 residues. CDR1 and CDR2 from the germline V gene are MGHRA and YSYEKL. The CDR3 DNA sequence: TGCGCCAGCAGCCCTATGGCGTCTGGGGTCACTGCAGCTTTCTTT. It yields the protein CASSPMASGVTAAFF.

This clonotype appeared many times. J is TRBJ2-3 and V is TRBV20-1; D not resolved. Looked up from germline, CDR1 is DFQATT and CDR2 is SNEGSKA (reference sequence). Trimming removed 0 bases at V and 7 bases at J, with 5 bases between. This CDR3 has 11 residues. DNA of the CDR3: TGCAGTGCTAGAGAGGGGAATACGCAGTATTTT. Translation: CSAREGNTQYF.

This clonotype has at least ten counts. The chain uses TRBV7-2 and TRBJ2-3; 8 nucleotides match TRBD1. This CDR3 contains 16 residues. Germline-derived CDR1 and CDR2 are SGHTA and FQGNSA. V lost 2 bases to trimming and J lost 3 bases; unmatched junction nucleotides: 7. The CDR3 loop is CASSLYFGQGTDTQYF. The CDR3 DNA follows: TGTGCCAGCAGCTTATATTTTGGACAGGGAACAGATACGCAGTATTTT.

About this clonotype: A read error may explain this, as a much larger clone is one base away. The V call is TRBV28, the J call TRBJ1-5; a weak D match, TRBD1 (5 bases). V lost 0 bases and J 2 bases, leaving 11 bases between the germline ends. CDR3 length: 16 amino acids. The germline V gene has CDR1 MDHEN and CDR2 SYDVKM. The CDR3 spells CASSLWGGVGNQPQHF. In DNA, the CDR3 is TGTGCCAGCAGTTTATGGGGAGGGGTGGGCAATCAGCCCCAGCATTTT.

The sample holds many counts of this clonotype. This chain joins TRBV5-4 and TRBJ2-1; 9 bases align to TRBD1. CDR3 length: 15 amino acids. Germline V gives CDR1 SGHNT, CDR2 YYREEE (reference sequence). Trimming at V came to 3 bases and at J to 7 bases, leaving 8 bases not matched to a gene. The CDR3 coding sequence is TGTGCCAGCAGCTCCAGACAGGGGGGAATTAATGAGCAGTTCTTC. The encoded protein is CASSSRQGGINEQFF.

This clonotype has a count of ten or more. This chain uses TRBV5-8 with TRBJ1-5; tentative D call: TRBD1 (6 bases). Germline CDR1 is SGHTS and CDR2 is YDEGEE. With 8 bases removed from V and 4 bases from J, the gap between germline ends came to 10 bases. CDR3 size: 12 residues. DNA of the CDR3: TGTGCCAGTGGGGGGCCAAATCAGCCCCAGCATTTT. It is translated as CASGGPNQPQHF.

Of note for this clonotype: This CDR3 is missing its conserved last phenylalanine or tryptophan, likely due to a read error. The V gene is TRBV12-3 or TRBV12-4, the J gene TRBJ1-5; TRBD1 matches at 7 bases. The CDR3 loop spans 13 amino acids. The V and J ends lost 7 bases and 7 bases, in that order; junction bases with no gene match: 7. For the CDR3, the DNA is TGTGCCAGCAATCTCAGGGGGGGACAGCCCCAGCATCTT. The encoded protein is CASNLRGGQPQHL.

A note on this clonotype: A much larger clone lies one base from this, so it may be a read error. The V and J genes are TRBV12-3 or TRBV12-4 and TRBJ1-2; possibly TRBD1 for D (5 bases). The CDR3 totals 15 residues. V was cut by 8 bases and J by 5 bases, with 21 bases left in between. Here the CDR3 reads CASGPRGGDLYGYTF. The CDR3 DNA sequence: TGTGCCAGCGGTCCCCGGGGAGGGGACCTTTATGGCTACACCTTC.

For this clonotype: No DNA is shown, since the ends of the CDR3 on it are uncertain; the CDR3 is the one TCRdb lists. The rearrangement joins TRBV29-1 to TRBJ1-2. Per the germline V gene, CDR1 is SQVTM and CDR2 is ANQGSEA. The CDR3 has 14 residues if both end residues are counted. CDR3 protein: CSVGSGTGIYGYIF.

Points on this clonotype: Just one base apart from a much larger clone, this may be a read error. The genes are TRBV19 and TRBJ2-7, with 7 positions matching TRBD1. The CDR3 consists of 14 residues. In germline, CDR1 is LNHDA, CDR2 SQIVND (reference sequence). The CDR3 sequence: CASSSGQWSYGQYF. CDR3 nucleotides: TGTGCCAGTAGTTCGGGACAGTGGTCCTACGGGCAGTACTTC.

As for this clonotype: A junction end diverges from the germline sequence, so it may reflect a read error. The J gene is TRBJ1-1, the V gene TRBV28; unclear D gene. Germline loops: CDR1 MDHEN, CDR2 SYDVKM. The CDR3 sequence is 18 residues long. The CDR3 here is CASSSSSGPFPGFPDAFF. As DNA, the CDR3 is TGTGCCAGCAGTTCCTCCTCCGGGCCCTTTCCGGGGTTCCCTGACGCTTTCTTT.

The sample holds many counts of this clonotype. The J gene is TRBJ2-7, the V gene TRBV19, with 8 bases that match TRBD2. V lost 7 bases to trimming and J lost 5 bases; unmatched junction nucleotides: 10. The germline V gene encodes CDR1 LNHDA and CDR2 SQIVND (reference sequence). This CDR3 spans 14 amino acids. The CDR3 DNA is TGTGCCAGTACCCCCAGCGGGAGTATCAACGAGCAGTACTTC. Protein product: CASTPSGSINEQYF.

This clonotype was picked up many times. This chain uses TRBV2 with TRBJ2-3; 8 bases fit TRBD1. Germline CDR1 and CDR2: SNHLY and FYNNEI. Trimming at V came to 6 bases and at J to 5 bases, leaving 10 bases not matched to a gene. The CDR3 has 15 residues. CDR3 bases: TGTGCCAGCAGACGCGGACAGGGCAACCAAGATACGCAGTATTTT. It yields the protein CASRRGQGNQDTQYF.

This clonotype was observed a handful of times. This chain joins TRBV6-2 or TRBV6-3 and TRBJ2-6; D possibly corresponds to TRBD2 (6 bases). The CDR3 sequence is 17 residues long. V gave up 5 bases and J gave up 3 bases, with 17 bases separating them. Germline-derived CDR1 and CDR2 are MNHEY and SVGEGT. The CDR3: CASSEGPAGFGANVLTF. The CDR3 nucleotides are TGTGCCAGCAGTGAGGGACCCGCGGGGTTTGGGGCCAACGTCCTGACTTTC.

The rearrangement joins TRBV29-1 to TRBJ2-7, with D hard to call. Germline CDR1 is SQVTM and CDR2 is ANQGSEA. The CDR3 length is 12 residues. CDR3: CGARTGPDEQYF. Here the CDR3 DNA reads TGCGGCGCCCGAACGGGCCCCGACGAGCAGTACTTC.

Comments on this clonotype: A single base separates this from a much larger clone, so it may be a read error. The chain joins TRBV28 to TRBJ2-3; D gene unclear. The germline CDR1 and CDR2 sequences are MDHEN and SYDVKM. V was trimmed by 5 bases and J by 1 base, leaving 13 bases between them. The CDR3 is 15 amino acids. CDR3 sequence (DNA): TGTGCCAGCAGTCTCCTACAAGGCGGCACAGATACGCAGTATTTT. Amino acids: CASSLLQGGTDTQYF.

This clonotype was recorded a few times. The chain couples TRBV4-1 to TRBJ1-1, with unresolved D. There are 12 residues in the CDR3. Germline V gives CDR1 MGHRA, CDR2 YSYEKL. V was clipped by 4 bases and J by 7 bases, with 10 bases between them. The CDR3 reads CASSRDTREAFF. CDR3 nucleotides: TGCGCCAGCAGCCGCGATACGCGTGAAGCTTTCTTT.

In its sample, this clonotype was seen many times. The chain links TRBV11-2 to TRBJ2-7; 7 bases fit TRBD1. Trimming removed 5 bases from V and 3 bases from J; junction bases left unmatched: 7. This CDR3 spans 14 amino acids. Germline CDR1 is SGHAT and CDR2 is FQNNGV. The CDR3 reads CASSPWTGIYEQYF. The CDR3 region has the DNA TGTGCCAGCAGCCCCTGGACAGGTATCTACGAGCAGTACTTC.

The table lists this clonotype with many counts. This chain links TRBV7-9 with TRBJ2-3; perhaps TRBD2 as D (6 bases). Trimming stripped 10 bases from V and 2 bases from J, with 13 bases between. The CDR3 covers 13 residues. Germline values: CDR1 SEHNR, CDR2 FQNEAQ (reference sequence). The CDR3 DNA reads as TGTGCCACCGGGGGTTGGACCACAGATACGCAGTATTTT. This gives the protein CATGGWTTDTQYF.